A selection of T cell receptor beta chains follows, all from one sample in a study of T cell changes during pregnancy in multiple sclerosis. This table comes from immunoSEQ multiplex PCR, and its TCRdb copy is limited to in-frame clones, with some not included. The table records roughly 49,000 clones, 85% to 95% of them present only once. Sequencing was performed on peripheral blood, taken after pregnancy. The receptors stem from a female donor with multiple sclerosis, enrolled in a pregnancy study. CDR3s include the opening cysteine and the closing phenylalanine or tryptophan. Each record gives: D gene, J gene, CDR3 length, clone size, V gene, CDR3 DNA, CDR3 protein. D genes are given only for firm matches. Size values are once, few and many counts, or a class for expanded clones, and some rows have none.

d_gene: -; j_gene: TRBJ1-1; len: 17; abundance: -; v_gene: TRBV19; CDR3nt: TGTGCCAGTAGTATAGACAGGGTCCGCGATGATGGCACTGAAGCTTTCTTT; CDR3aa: CASSIDRVRDDGTEAFF
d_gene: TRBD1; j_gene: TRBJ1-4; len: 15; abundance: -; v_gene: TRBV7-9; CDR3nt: TGTGCCAGCAGCTGGTGGACAGGCCCTAATGAAAAACTGTTTTTT; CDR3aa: CASSWWTGPNEKLFF
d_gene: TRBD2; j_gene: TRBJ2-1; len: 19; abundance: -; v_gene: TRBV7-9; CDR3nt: TGTGCCAGCAGCCCCCAAGGGGCGGGGGGGCCTCGACGATACAATGAGCAGTTCTTC; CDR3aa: CASSPQGAGGPRRYNEQFF
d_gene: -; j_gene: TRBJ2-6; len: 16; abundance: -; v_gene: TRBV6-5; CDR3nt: TGTGCCAGCAGTTTCTTGAGCCGATCTGGGGCCAACGTCCTGACTTTC; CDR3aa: CASSFLSRSGANVLTF
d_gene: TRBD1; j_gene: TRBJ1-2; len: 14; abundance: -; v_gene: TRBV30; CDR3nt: TGTGCCTGGAGTGTAGAGGGGGCGGGCTATGGCTACACCTTC; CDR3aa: CAWSVEGAGYGYTF
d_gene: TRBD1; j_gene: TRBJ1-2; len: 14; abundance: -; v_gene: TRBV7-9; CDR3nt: TGTGCCAGCAGACAAACAGGGGGCGAGGATGGCTACACCTTC; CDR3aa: CASRQTGGEDGYTF
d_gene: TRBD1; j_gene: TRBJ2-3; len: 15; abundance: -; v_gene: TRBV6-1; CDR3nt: TGTGCCAGCAGTGAACCAGGGGGTAGCACAGATACGCAGTATTTT; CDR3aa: CASSEPGGSTDTQYF
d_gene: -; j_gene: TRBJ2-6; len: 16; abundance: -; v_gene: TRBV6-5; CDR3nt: TGTGCCAGCAGTTACAGGGGCGTAAGTGGGGCCAACGTCCTGACTTTC; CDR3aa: CASSYRGVSGANVLTF
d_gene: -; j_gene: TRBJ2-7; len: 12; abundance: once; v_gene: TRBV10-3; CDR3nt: TGTGCCCGGGGGGACACTCGCCACGAGCAGTACTTC; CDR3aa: CARGDTRHEQYF
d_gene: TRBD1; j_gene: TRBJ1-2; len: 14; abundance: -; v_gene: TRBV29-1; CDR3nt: TGCAGCGTTGACCGGGACAGGGCCACCTATGGCTACACCTTC; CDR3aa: CSVDRDRATYGYTF
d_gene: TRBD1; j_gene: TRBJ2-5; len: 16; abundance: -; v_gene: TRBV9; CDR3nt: TGTGCCAGCAGCGCAGGGCCGAGGGGGCCCCGGGAGACCCAGTACTTC; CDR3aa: CASSAGPRGPRETQYF
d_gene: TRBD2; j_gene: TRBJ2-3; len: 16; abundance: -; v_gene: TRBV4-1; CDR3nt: TGCGCCAGCAGCCCCTTGTGGGGGGGGGTAACAGATACGCAGTATTTT; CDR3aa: CASSPLWGGVTDTQYF
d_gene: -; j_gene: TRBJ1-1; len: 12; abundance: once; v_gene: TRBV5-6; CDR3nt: TGTGCCAGCAGCTTGGGCGACACTGAAGCTTTCTTT; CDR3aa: CASSLGDTEAFF
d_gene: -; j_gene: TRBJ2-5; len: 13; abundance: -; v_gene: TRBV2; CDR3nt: TGTGCCAGCTACGGGGACTCAGCGGAGACCCAGTACTTC; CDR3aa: CASYGDSAETQYF
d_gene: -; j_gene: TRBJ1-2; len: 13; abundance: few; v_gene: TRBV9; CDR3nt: TGTGCCAGCAGCGTTGGCCAGTCTGATGGCTACACCTTC; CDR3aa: CASSVGQSDGYTF
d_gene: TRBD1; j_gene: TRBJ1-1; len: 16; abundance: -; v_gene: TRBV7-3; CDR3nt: TGTGCCAGCAGCCGACAGGGGCTATTCATGAACACTGAAGCTTTCTTT; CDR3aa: CASSRQGLFMNTEAFF
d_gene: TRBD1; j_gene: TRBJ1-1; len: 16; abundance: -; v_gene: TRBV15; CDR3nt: TGTGCCACCAGCAGGGCCCTAGGACAGGGAGGCACTGAAGCTTTCTTT; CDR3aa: CATSRALGQGGTEAFF
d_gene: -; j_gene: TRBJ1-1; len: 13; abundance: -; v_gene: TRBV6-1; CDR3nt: TGTGCCAGTTCGGGACACTCGAACACTGAAGCTTTCTTT; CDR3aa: CASSGHSNTEAFF
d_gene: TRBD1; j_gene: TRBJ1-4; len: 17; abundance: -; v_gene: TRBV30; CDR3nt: TGTGCCTGGAGTAGAGGGACAGGGGAGGCAACTAATGAAAAACTGTTTTTT; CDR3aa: CAWSRGTGEATNEKLFF
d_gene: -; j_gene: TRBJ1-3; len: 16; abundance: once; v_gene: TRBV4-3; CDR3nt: TGCGCCAGCAGCCAAGATCTCGGGGGGCCTGGAAACACCATATATTTT; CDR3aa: CASSQDLGGPGNTIYF
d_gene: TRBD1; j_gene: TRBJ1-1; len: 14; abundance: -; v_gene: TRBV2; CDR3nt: TGTGCCAGCCAATTACAGGGGGTAAACACTGAAGCTTTCTTT; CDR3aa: CASQLQGVNTEAFF
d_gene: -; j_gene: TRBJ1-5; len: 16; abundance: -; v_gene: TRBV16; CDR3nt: TGTGCCAGCAGCCAATCAAGGATAGAGGGCAATCAGCCCCAGCATTTT; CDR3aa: CASSQSRIEGNQPQHF
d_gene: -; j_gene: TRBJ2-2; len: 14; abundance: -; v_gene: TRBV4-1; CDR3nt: TGCGCCAGCAGCCACGGTCTCGCGACCGGGGAGCTGTTTTTT; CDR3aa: CASSHGLATGELFF